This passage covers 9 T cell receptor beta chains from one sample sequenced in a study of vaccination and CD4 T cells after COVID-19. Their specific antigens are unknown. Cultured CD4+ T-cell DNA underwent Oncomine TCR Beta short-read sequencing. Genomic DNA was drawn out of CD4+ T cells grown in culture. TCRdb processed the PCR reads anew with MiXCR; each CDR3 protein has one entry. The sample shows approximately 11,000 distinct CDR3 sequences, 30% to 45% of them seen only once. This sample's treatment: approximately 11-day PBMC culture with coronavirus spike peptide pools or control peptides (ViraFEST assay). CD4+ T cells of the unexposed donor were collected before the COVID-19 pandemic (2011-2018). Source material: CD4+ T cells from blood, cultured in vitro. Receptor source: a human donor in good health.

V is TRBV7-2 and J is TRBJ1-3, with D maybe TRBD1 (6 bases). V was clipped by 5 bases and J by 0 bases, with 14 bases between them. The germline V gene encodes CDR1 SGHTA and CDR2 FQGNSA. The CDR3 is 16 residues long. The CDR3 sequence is CASSTRQVRSGNTIYF. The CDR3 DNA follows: TGTGCCAGCAGCACCCGACAGGTTCGCTCTGGAAACACCATATATTTT.

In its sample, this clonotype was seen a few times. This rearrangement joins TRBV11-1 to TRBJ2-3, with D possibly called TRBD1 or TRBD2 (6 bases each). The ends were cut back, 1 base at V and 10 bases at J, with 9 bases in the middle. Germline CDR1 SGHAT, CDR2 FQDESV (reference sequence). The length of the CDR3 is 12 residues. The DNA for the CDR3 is TGTGCCAGCAGCTTAGACAGGGAGGCGCAGTATTTT. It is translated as CASSLDREAQYF.

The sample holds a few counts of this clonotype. The CDR3 DNA is TGTGCCAGCACCCAGGGGAACACTGAAGCTTTCTTT. Amino acid sequence: CASTQGNTEAFF. The V and J genes are TRBV10-3 and TRBJ1-1, with a possible D match to TRBD1 (5 bases). The CDR3 consists of 12 residues. Germline loops: CDR1 ENHRY, CDR2 SYGVKD. V was clipped by 10 bases and J by 1 base, with 10 bases between them.

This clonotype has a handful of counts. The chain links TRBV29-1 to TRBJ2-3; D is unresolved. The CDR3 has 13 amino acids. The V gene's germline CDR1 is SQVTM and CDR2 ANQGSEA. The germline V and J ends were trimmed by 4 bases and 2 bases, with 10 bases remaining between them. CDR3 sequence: CSVGTVPTDTQYF. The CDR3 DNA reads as TGCAGCGTTGGCACAGTGCCCACAGATACGCAGTATTTT.

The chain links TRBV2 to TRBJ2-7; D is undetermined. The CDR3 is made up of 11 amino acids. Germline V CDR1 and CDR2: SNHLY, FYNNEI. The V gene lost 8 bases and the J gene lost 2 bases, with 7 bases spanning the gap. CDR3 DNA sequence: TGTGCCAGCGCGATAACCTACGAGCAGTACTTC. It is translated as CASAITYEQYF.

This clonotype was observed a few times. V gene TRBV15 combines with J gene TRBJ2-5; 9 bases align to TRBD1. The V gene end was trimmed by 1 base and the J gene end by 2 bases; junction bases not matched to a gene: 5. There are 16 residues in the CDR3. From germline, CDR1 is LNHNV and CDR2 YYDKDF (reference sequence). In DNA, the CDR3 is TGTGCCACCAGCAGAGGGGGGGGACAGGGACAAGAGACCCAGTACTTC. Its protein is CATSRGGGQGQETQYF.

The CDR3 loop is CASSPLDLYSNQPQHF. The CDR3 bases are TGTGCCAGCAGTCCCCTCGATCTTTATAGCAATCAGCCCCAGCATTTT. The chain links TRBV28 to TRBJ1-5; D is uncertain. Trimming left V 5 bases short and J 0 bases short, with 14 bases between. The length of the CDR3 is 16 residues. Per germline, CDR1 MDHEN and CDR2 SYDVKM.

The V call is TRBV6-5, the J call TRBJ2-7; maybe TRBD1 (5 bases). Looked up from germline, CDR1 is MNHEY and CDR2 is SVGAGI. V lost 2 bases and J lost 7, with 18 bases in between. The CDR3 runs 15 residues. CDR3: CASSYALGQPVEQYF. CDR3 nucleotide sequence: TGTGCCAGCAGTTACGCTCTGGGGCAGCCTGTTGAGCAGTACTTC.

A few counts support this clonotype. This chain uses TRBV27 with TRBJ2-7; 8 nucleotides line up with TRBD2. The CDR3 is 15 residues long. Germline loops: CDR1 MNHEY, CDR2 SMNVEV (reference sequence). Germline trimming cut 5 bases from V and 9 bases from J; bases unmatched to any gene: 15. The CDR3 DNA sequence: TGTGCCAGCAGTCCCCTGCAAGCGGGGGCGGGTTGGCAGTACTTC. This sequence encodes CASSPLQAGAGWQYF.